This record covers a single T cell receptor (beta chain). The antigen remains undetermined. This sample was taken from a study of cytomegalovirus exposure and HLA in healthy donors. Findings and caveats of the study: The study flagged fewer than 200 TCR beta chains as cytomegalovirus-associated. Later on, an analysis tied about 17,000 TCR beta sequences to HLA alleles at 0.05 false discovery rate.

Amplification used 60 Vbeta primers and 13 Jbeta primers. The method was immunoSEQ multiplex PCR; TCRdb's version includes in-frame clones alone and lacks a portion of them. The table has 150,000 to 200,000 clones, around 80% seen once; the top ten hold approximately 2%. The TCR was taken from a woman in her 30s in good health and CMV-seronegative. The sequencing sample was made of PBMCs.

The CDR3 spells CAWSISGETQHF. Written as DNA, the CDR3 is TGTGCCTGGAGCATCTCGGGAGAGACCCAGCATTTT. This sequence joins TRBV30 and TRBJ1-5; the D is unclear. Germline loops: CDR1 GTSNPN, CDR2 SVGIG (reference sequence). The CDR3 runs to 12 residues. The V gene lost 3 bases and the J gene lost 11 bases, with 14 bases spanning the gap. Full variable domain (outside the CDR3, taken from reference TRBV30 and TRBJ1-5): SQTIHQWPATLVQPVGSPLSLECTVEGTSNPNLYWYRQAAGRGLQLLFYSVGIGQISSEVPQNLSASRPQDRQFILSSKKLLLSDSGFYLCAWSISGETQHFGDGTRLSIL.